This T cell receptor beta chain appears in the sequencing data of a study of OX40 agonist ivuxolimab in advanced cancers. Produced via immunoSEQ multiplex PCR; TCRdb's table is partial and in-frame only. The repertoire has 65,000 to 85,000 clones, about 88% of them found once; the top ten carry over 2%. Per germline, CDR1 ENHRY and CDR2 SYGVKD. The V and J ends lost 6 bases and 7 bases, in that order; junction bases with no gene match: 6. This CDR3 has 13 amino acids. This TCR was sampled from an adult with an advanced solid tumor such as melanoma, head and neck, liver or kidney cancer. The sample here was CD4+ or CD8+ T cells sorted from blood, taken in a trial of the OX40 agonist ivuxolimab. The chain couples TRBV10-3 to TRBJ1-2, with TRBD1 identical over 9 bases. Written as DNA, the CDR3 is TGTGCCATCAGGGGGGACAGGGCCGGTGGCTACACCTTC. Its protein is CAIRGDRAGGYTF.